The T cell receptor (beta chain) described here comes from a study of cytomegalovirus exposure and HLA in healthy donors. Study details: Falling in the Caucasian-associated ancestry cluster were 65% to 90% of some 400 genotyped donors.

Whole-study findings and limits: Versus the roughly 670-donor mean, an Asian-associated ancestry cluster reportedly showed fewer N-insertions in a later analysis.

All donors participated as healthy donors of bone marrow. As regards this clone: As yet, its antigen is unknown.

Germline V gives CDR1 MDHEN, CDR2 SYDVKM. The CDR3 runs to 14 residues. The V gene lost 5 bases and the J gene lost 4 bases, with 12 bases spanning the gap. The PCR made use of 60 Vbeta and 13 Jbeta primers. The protocol was immunoSEQ multiplex PCR, while the TCRdb copy is restricted to in-frame clones and leaves out a portion. The data contain about 170,000 clones, roughly 80% of them seen just once; the ten biggest clones take up 4.8%. This sequence was found in a man aged 18 to 29 in good health and CMV-seronegative. This chain connects TRBV28 to TRBJ2-1; D is perhaps TRBD2 (6 bases). Source material: PBMCs. The CDR3 nucleotides read TGTGCCAGCAGTCCGGGACTTTCATACAATGAGCAGTTCTTC. Amino acids: CASSPGLSYNEQFF.